This T cell receptor (beta chain) was sequenced during a study of T cells after yellow fever vaccination. Study findings and constraints: Relatively few clonotypes were ones that appeared in both CD4 and CD8 compartments. Once the booster was given, most primary-vaccination clones reappeared, at roughly 96% for CD4 and over 85% for CD8.

For TCR, cDNA came from 5'RACE template switching, which added a universal primer site and UMIs. TCRdb redid the calling of the 5' RACE reads with MiXCR, one entry per CDR3 protein. The table records 510,000 or so distinct CDR3 sequences, 15% to 20% of them present only once. Germline-derived CDR1 and CDR2 are DFQATT and SNEGSKA (reference sequence). V was cut by 6 bases and J by 10 bases, with 31 bases left in between. The CDR3 has 16 amino acids. To note about this clonotype: What it binds is not known.

This sample comprised PBMCs, obtained 15 days after the yellow fever booster vaccination. The genes are TRBV20-1 and TRBJ2-7; perhaps TRBD1 as D (9 bases). The sequence came from a man aged 30 to 39 who received the YFV17D yellow fever vaccine. The CDR3: CSAARTGGAGGTGQYF. The CDR3 DNA follows: TGCAGTGCCGCGCGAACAGGGGGCGCGGGAGGTACCGGTCAGTACTTC.